The clone carrying this TCR beta chain occurred once. Here immunoSEQ multiplex PCR was the method, and the copy in TCRdb shows in-frame clones only, minus some. Seen here are 400,000 or so clones, around 87% observed once, and the top ten hold 1.5% to 2.5%. These data originate in a study of blood T cell repertoires in COVID-19. On the study more broadly: T cells, B-cell-depleted T cells, or PBMCs provided the cDNA or gDNA that served as material.

The sequence derives from a man aged 40-55 years in a cohort exposed to, infected with or recovered from COVID-19 (not recorded which). Sequencing used PBMCs or T cells enriched from blood (not recorded which).

The CDR3 DNA follows: TGTGCCAGCAGCGGTGGGACAGGGGGAGACACTGAAGCTTTCTTT. It encodes CASSGGTGGDTEAFF. The rearrangement links TRBV5-4 to TRBJ1-1; TRBD1 matches at 11 bases. V lost 4 bases and J lost 3; bases outside the gene matches: 5. This CDR3 contains 15 residues. Per germline, CDR1 SGHNT and CDR2 YYREEE (reference sequence).